Detailed here is one TCR beta chain. Its recognized antigen is unknown. No clone much larger than this one lies a single base away; base qualities are absent. The sample belongs to a study of T cell changes during pregnancy in multiple sclerosis (dated by TCRdb to between 2019 and 2020). About the investigation overall: Changes in the T cell repertoire over the course of pregnancy were examined in this study in women with multiple sclerosis.

Library preparation was by the immunoSEQ multiplex PCR assay. TCRdb's version of the immuneACCESS table is confined to in-frame rearrangements and falls short of the full clone set. An unresolved V gene accounts for under half of the shortfall where checked; the remainder is of unknown origin. Across this sample there are around 88,000 clones, with about 92% seen only once. The ten largest clones add up to roughly 2.3% of the sample. The material was peripheral blood, obtained after pregnancy. This TCR came from a female donor in good health, enrolled as a control in a pregnancy study.

The sequence in DNA is TGTGCCAGCAGTTCATACAGGGCAAACGAGCAGTACTTC. Its translation reads: CASSSYRANEQYF. The chain couples TRBV6-5 to TRBJ2-7, with a tentative D gene TRBD1 over 6 matching bases. The cysteine opens and the phenylalanine closes a CDR3 of 13 amino acids. Here the CDR3 DNA is all that survives: 39 bases in frame from base 1. As encoded in the germline V gene, CDR1 is MNHEY while CDR2 is SVGAGI. Trimming at the junction amounts to 4 bases on V and 5 bases on J, and the germline ends lie 12 bases apart.